A selection of T cell receptor beta chains follows, all from one sample in a study of post-analysis software for immune sequencing data. TCRdb reprocessed the PCR reads with MiXCR, giving one entry per CDR3 protein. The sample has 450,000 to 700,000 distinct CDR3 sequences, about 40% seen once. Sequencing was done on a sample of blood. The receptors were gathered from a girl aged 10 to 17 with multiple sclerosis. Both conserved end residues are part of each CDR3. The D gene is left open where the match is weak. Not all rows give a size; the values are once, few, many and, for expanded clones, a class.

j_call clone_size d_call v_call cdr3_nt cdr3_aa
TRBJ2-5 . . TRBV12-3/TRBV12-4 TGTGCCAGCAGTTTAGCGGACACCCGAGAGACCCAGTACTTC CASSLADTRETQYF
TRBJ2-7 . TRBD1 TRBV12-3/TRBV12-4 TGTGCCAGCAGTTTGGGCAGGGGGCACGGCGAGCAGTACTTC CASSLGRGHGEQYF
TRBJ2-7 once . TRBV29-1 TGCAGCGCTACTTTCGGATCGAACGAGCAGTACTTC CSATFGSNEQYF
TRBJ2-7 few TRBD1 TRBV4-1 TGCGCCAGCAGCCAAGAAACGGGACAGTACTACGAGCAGTACTTC CASSQETGQYYEQYF
TRBJ2-7 . . TRBV25-1 TGTGCCAGCAGCCCCGTAGCGCAGACCTACGAGCAGTACTTC CASSPVAQTYEQYF
TRBJ1-1 few . TRBV6-5 TGTGCCAGCTCCCGACGGGGGGCGAACACTGAAGCTTTCTTT CASSRRGANTEAFF
TRBJ2-7 few . TRBV7-6 TGTGCCAGCAGCTCGGGAACCGAGCAGTACTTC CASSSGTEQYF
TRBJ1-1 few . TRBV20-1 TGCAGTGCTAGAGCAGGGTTGGACACTGAAGCTTTCTTT CSARAGLDTEAFF
TRBJ1-1 . TRBD1 TRBV10-1 TGCGCCAGCAGTGATCCCGGGACAGCAAAAGCTTTCTTT CASSDPGTAKAFF
TRBJ2-1 . TRBD2 TRBV7-2 TGTGCCAGCAGCCACCCCGGTCTAGCGGGCATCGGATCCTACAATGAGCAGTTCTTC CASSHPGLAGIGSYNEQFF
TRBJ2-3 few TRBD1 TRBV12-3/TRBV12-4 TGTGCCAGCACCACGACAGGGGGCACAGATACGCAGTATTTT CASTTTGGTDTQYF
TRBJ2-1 . . TRBV9 TGTGCCAGCAGCGTATTACAGGGCTCCTACAATGAGCAGTTCTTC CASSVLQGSYNEQFF
TRBJ2-1 . TRBD2 TRBV12-3/TRBV12-4 TGTGCCAGCAGTTACACTAGCGGGGGGAGGGAACAGCAGTTCTTC CASSYTSGGREQQFF
TRBJ2-5 . . TRBV28 TGTGCCAGCAGTCTCCGACTAGGGCAGGTGGAGACCCAGTACTTC CASSLRLGQVETQYF
TRBJ2-1 few TRBD1 TRBV5-1 TGCGCCAGCAGCTCGACAGGGAAAGGGTACAATGAGCAGTTCTTC CASSSTGKGYNEQFF
TRBJ2-1 once TRBD2 TRBV29-1 TGCAGCGTTGAAGGGGGGAGGGAGGGCCGGTGGAATGAGCAGTTCTTC CSVEGGREGRWNEQFF
TRBJ2-4 . . TRBV7-9 TGTGCCAGCAGCTTATTGGGACGAGGAAACATTCAGTACTTC CASSLLGRGNIQYF
TRBJ2-5 few TRBD1 TRBV10-3 TGTGCCATCATGGGGACAGGACAAGAGACCCAGTACTTC CAIMGTGQETQYF
TRBJ2-2 . . TRBV20-1 TGCAGTGCTAGAGTGACAGCCGGGGAGCTGTTTTTT CSARVTAGELFF
TRBJ1-5 few . TRBV12-3/TRBV12-4 TGTGCCAGCAGTTTACGCCGCAATCAGCCCCAGCATTTT CASSLRRNQPQHF
TRBJ2-3 . TRBD1 TRBV20-1 TGCAGTGCGGACAGGGGGCACACAGATACGCAGTATTTT CSADRGHTDTQYF
TRBJ1-2 few . TRBV20-1 TGCAGTGCTAGCGAATGGGGGCCAGATGGCTACACCTTC CSASEWGPDGYTF
TRBJ2-7 few TRBD1 TRBV11-2 TGTGCCAGCAGGCGGACAGGGGCCAACGAGCAGTACTTC CASRRTGANEQYF
TRBJ2-7 . . TRBV4-1 TGCGCCAGCAGCCAGGGGACCTTGAGCTCCTACGAGCAGTACTTC CASSQGTLSSYEQYF
TRBJ2-1 . TRBD2 TRBV9 TGTGCCAGCAGCGGGGGGACTAGCGGGACCAATGAGCAGTTCTTC CASSGGTSGTNEQFF
TRBJ1-4 . TRBD1 TRBV7-8 TGTGCCAGCCCAGACAGGGGCCGGAATGAAAAACTGTTTTTT CASPDRGRNEKLFF
TRBJ1-2 . . TRBV25-1 TGTGCCAGCAGTGAGCCCTCCAGAGCACGCTACACCTTC CASSEPSRARYTF
TRBJ2-3 . . TRBV4-1 TGCGCCAGCAGCCATCCAGCGAGGCTTCGGGGGGATACGCAGTATTTT CASSHPARLRGDTQYF
TRBJ2-3 . TRBD2 TRBV11-2 TGTGCCAGCAGCATAATAGCGGGGGGCGTTGCAGATACGCAGTATTTT CASSIIAGGVADTQYF